The clone carrying this T cell receptor (beta chain) was counted between two and nine times. Its antigen remains unidentified. The data were taken from a study of T cell repertoires in cytomegalovirus infection. TCRdb recomputed calls from the reads with MiXCR, one row per CDR3 protein. The sample carries about 770,000 distinct CDR3 sequences, almost 30% recorded once. The TCR originated in a human donor in good health (CMV status not recorded). Some clones in this sample may be carry-over from other donors' samples. Sequencing was performed on cultured CD8+ T cells from PBMCs, taken from culture after CMV antigen stimulation.

CDR3 sequence: CASSRRSEGTEAFF. The CDR3 DNA is TGTGCCAGCAGCCGGAGAAGTGAGGGAACTGAAGCTTTCTTT. The chain employs TRBV7-8 and TRBJ1-1; D call uncertain. Germline lookup yields CDR1 SGHVS and CDR2 FQNEAQ. V was cut by 5 bases and J by 5 bases, with 15 bases left in between. CDR3 length: 14 residues.